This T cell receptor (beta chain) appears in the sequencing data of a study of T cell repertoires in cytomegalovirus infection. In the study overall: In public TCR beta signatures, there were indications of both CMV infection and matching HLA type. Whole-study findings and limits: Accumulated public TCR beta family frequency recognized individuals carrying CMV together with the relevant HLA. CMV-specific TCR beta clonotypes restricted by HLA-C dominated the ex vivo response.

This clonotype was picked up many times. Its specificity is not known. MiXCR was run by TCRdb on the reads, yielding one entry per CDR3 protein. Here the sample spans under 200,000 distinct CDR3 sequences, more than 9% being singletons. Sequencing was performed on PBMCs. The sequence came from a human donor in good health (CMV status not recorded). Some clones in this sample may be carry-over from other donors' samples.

CDR3 in DNA: TGCGCCAGCAGGCGGACAACGAACACCGGGGAGCTGTTTTTT. It encodes CASRRTTNTGELFF. The chain joins TRBV4-3 to TRBJ2-2; TRBD1 is a possible D gene (5 bases). Deletions cut 6 bases from V and 0 bases from J, with 8 bases between. CDR3 size: 14 residues. Germline V gives CDR1 LGHNA, CDR2 YSLEER.